The rows below give T cell receptor beta chains drawn from one sample of a study of cytomegalovirus exposure and HLA in healthy donors. TCRdb's copy holds only in-frame clones and misses some; the assay was immunoSEQ multiplex PCR. The repertoire has roughly 86,000 clones, about 66% of them found once; the top ten carry roughly a fifth. Material for sequencing was PBMCs. These receptors originate from a woman aged 50 to 65 in good health and CMV-seropositive. CDR3s include the opening cysteine and the closing phenylalanine or tryptophan. A D gene is named only where the DNA matches it firmly. Clone size appears in some rows only: once, few, many, or a class for an expanded clone.

cdr3_nt	cdr3_aa	j_call	v_call	d_call	clone_size
TGTGCCAGCAGCCCTGGGACAGGGAACTATGGCTACACCTTC	CASSPGTGNYGYTF	TRBJ1-2	TRBV28	TRBD1	many
TGTGCCAGCAGTGAAGTCGTTCAGCCCCAGCATTTT	CASSEVVQPQHF	TRBJ1-5	TRBV6-1	NA	NA
TGTGCCAGCAGCCGACAGTACAATGAGCAGTTCTTC	CASSRQYNEQFF	TRBJ2-1	TRBV2	NA	NA
TGTGCCAGCAGCTTAGCAACAACAGCACAGAGTACTGAAGCTTTCTTT	CASSLATTAQSTEAFF	TRBJ1-1	TRBV7-6	NA	NA
TGTGCCAGCAATAAGTGGACAGCCCCTAACACCGGGGAGCTGTTTTTT	CASNKWTAPNTGELFF	TRBJ2-2	TRBV28	NA	NA
TGTGCCAGCAGCGTTGGGGGAGGGGAGAGCTTTGAAAAACTGTTTTTT	CASSVGGGESFEKLFF	TRBJ1-4	TRBV9	NA	NA
TGTGCCAGCAGGCTACAGGAAGCATCCAATGACCTGTTTTTT	CASRLQEASNDLFF	TRBJ1-4	TRBV28	NA	few
TGTGCCAGCAGTGGGGGGGGGAACCAGCCCCAGCATTTT	CASSGGGNQPQHF	TRBJ1-5	TRBV6-6	NA	NA
TGCGCCAGCAGCTTGGCCGGTAGCGGGGAAGCTTTCTTT	CASSLAGSGEAFF	TRBJ1-1	TRBV5-1	NA	NA
TGTGCCAGCAGCATCGGACAGGGCTACACTGAAGCTTTCTTT	CASSIGQGYTEAFF	TRBJ1-1	TRBV5-4	TRBD1	NA
TGTGCCAGCAGCTTAGCGCGGGGTGTGGAGACCCAGTACTTC	CASSLARGVETQYF	TRBJ2-5	TRBV7-2	NA	NA
TGTGCCAGCAGCTCCGGTCCAGGCGACGGTACGCAGTATTTT	CASSSGPGDGTQYF	TRBJ2-3	TRBV7-7	NA	NA
TGTGCCTGGAGGGGGTTAATTGCGGGGGAATGCTACGAGCAGTACTTC	CAWRGLIAGECYEQYF	TRBJ2-7	TRBV30	TRBD2	NA
TGCAGCGTAATCGGTTTCCAAGAGACCCAGTACTTC	CSVIGFQETQYF	TRBJ2-5	TRBV29-1	NA	NA
TGTGCCAGCAGCGCCGGGACTTCTTTTAGCACAGATACGCAGTATTTT	CASSAGTSFSTDTQYF	TRBJ2-3	TRBV11-2	NA	once
TGTGCCAGCAGCTTAGGGTTACAGGGTGACACCATATATTTT	CASSLGLQGDTIYF	TRBJ1-3	TRBV7-2	NA	few
TGTGCCAGCAGTTTAACGGTACAGGGAAGATGGGCCTATGGCTACACCTTC	CASSLTVQGRWAYGYTF	TRBJ1-2	TRBV27	NA	NA
TGTGCCAGCAGCTTGGGGCAGGGAGGATCGGGTTACACTGAAGCTTTCTTT	CASSLGQGGSGYTEAFF	TRBJ1-1	TRBV5-6	NA	NA
TGTGCCAGCAGCTTATTGGGGCAAATGAACACTGAAGCTTTCTTT	CASSLLGQMNTEAFF	TRBJ1-1	TRBV7-9	NA	NA
TGTGCCAGCAGTCCGATGACTAGCGGACAGCTAGGAATGGAGACCCAGTACTTC	CASSPMTSGQLGMETQYF	TRBJ2-5	TRBV7-2	TRBD2	NA
TGTGCCAGCAGTCCTTCGCAGACACAGGGGGCACCACGCTACACCTTC	CASSPSQTQGAPRYTF	TRBJ1-2	TRBV27	TRBD1	NA
TGTGCCAGCAGCTTGGCGGCGGGGCAAGAGACCCAGTACTTC	CASSLAAGQETQYF	TRBJ2-5	TRBV5-4	NA	NA
TGTGCCTCGTACAGGGGATCCGGAGCTTTCTTT	CASYRGSGAFF	TRBJ1-1	TRBV30	TRBD1	NA
TGCGCCAGCAGCCGAGAAGTAGCGGATGGAACTGAAGCTTTCTTT	CASSREVADGTEAFF	TRBJ1-1	TRBV4-3	NA	NA
TGTGCCAGCAGCTTAGACCCAGCAGGTACGACAGATACGCAGTATTTT	CASSLDPAGTTDTQYF	TRBJ2-3	TRBV11-2	NA	NA
TGTGCCAGTAGTGAGCAACGGGGAGGCGAGCAGTTCTTC	CASSEQRGGEQFF	TRBJ2-1	TRBV19	NA	NA
TGTGCCAGCAGCTTGAGCTCCTCAGATACGCAGTATTTT	CASSLSSSDTQYF	TRBJ2-3	TRBV5-6	NA	NA
TGTGCCAGCAGCTTCGGGGAAGAGACCCAGTACTTC	CASSFGEETQYF	TRBJ2-5	TRBV11-1	NA	NA
TGTGCCAGCAGTGAAGAGGGACAGGGTTTGCGGCCCCAGCATTTT	CASSEEGQGLRPQHF	TRBJ1-5	TRBV2	TRBD1	NA
TGTGCCAGCAGTCCCGGGGACAGTTCGAACACCGGGGAGCTGTTTTTT	CASSPGDSSNTGELFF	TRBJ2-2	TRBV28	TRBD1	few
TGCGCCAGCACCCTAGACCCTACCTCCTACAATGAGCAGTTCTTC	CASTLDPTSYNEQFF	TRBJ2-1	TRBV5-1	NA	NA
TGTGCCAGCAGTAGCAACTACGAGCAGTACTTC	CASSSNYEQYF	TRBJ2-7	TRBV2	NA	NA
TGTGCCAGCAGTTACCTCGGGGGGTGGGAAGCTTTCTTT	CASSYLGGWEAFF	TRBJ1-1	TRBV6-6	NA	NA
TGTGCCAGCAGTTTAGGTAGCGGGGGCTCTGGGAATACGCAGTATTTT	CASSLGSGGSGNTQYF	TRBJ2-3	TRBV27	TRBD2	few
TGTGCCAGCAGTCCCATCGCCGGGACAGGTAAAACTGAAGCTTTCTTT	CASSPIAGTGKTEAFF	TRBJ1-1	TRBV28	TRBD1	NA
TGTGCCAGCGCGGGGTACGGAGAGACCCAGTACTTC	CASAGYGETQYF	TRBJ2-5	TRBV6-6	NA	few
TGCAGCGCTCAGACTAGCGGCACAGATACGCAGTATTTT	CSAQTSGTDTQYF	TRBJ2-3	TRBV29-1	TRBD2	NA
TGTGCCAGCAGTGACAATAGCCAAAATGAGCAGTTCTTC	CASSDNSQNEQFF	TRBJ2-1	TRBV2	NA	few